The T cell receptor (beta chain) under discussion was sequenced for a study of healthy donors' naive CD4 and CD8 T cells. Study observations and caveats: Reportedly, most V and J gene segments showed naive CD4+ versus CD8+ bias. Chains were not paired, since alpha and beta were sequenced in bulk.

About this clonotype itself: The antigen remains undetermined.

Starting from 500 ng of total RNA, TCR libraries were made with linear amplification. A single record per CDR3 protein comes from TCRdb applying MiXCR to the reads. Here the sample spans 150,000 to 200,000 distinct CDR3 sequences, around 80% being singletons. This clonotype was obtained from a pool of human donors in good health; the sample pools cells from several healthy donors. Sequenced sample: naive CD4+ and CD8+ T cells sorted from blood, pooled from several donors.

For the CDR3, the DNA is TGTGCCACCAGCAGTGGCACAGGGGGAGCGTTGGGCTACTCCTACGAGCAGTACTTC. This sequence encodes CATSSGTGGALGYSYEQYF. The chain uses TRBV15 and TRBJ2-7, with 8 bases matching TRBD1. Unmatched junction bases numbered 16, after V lost 3 bases and J lost 0 bases. The length of the CDR3 is 19 residues. Germline loops: CDR1 LNHNV, CDR2 YYDKDF (reference sequence).